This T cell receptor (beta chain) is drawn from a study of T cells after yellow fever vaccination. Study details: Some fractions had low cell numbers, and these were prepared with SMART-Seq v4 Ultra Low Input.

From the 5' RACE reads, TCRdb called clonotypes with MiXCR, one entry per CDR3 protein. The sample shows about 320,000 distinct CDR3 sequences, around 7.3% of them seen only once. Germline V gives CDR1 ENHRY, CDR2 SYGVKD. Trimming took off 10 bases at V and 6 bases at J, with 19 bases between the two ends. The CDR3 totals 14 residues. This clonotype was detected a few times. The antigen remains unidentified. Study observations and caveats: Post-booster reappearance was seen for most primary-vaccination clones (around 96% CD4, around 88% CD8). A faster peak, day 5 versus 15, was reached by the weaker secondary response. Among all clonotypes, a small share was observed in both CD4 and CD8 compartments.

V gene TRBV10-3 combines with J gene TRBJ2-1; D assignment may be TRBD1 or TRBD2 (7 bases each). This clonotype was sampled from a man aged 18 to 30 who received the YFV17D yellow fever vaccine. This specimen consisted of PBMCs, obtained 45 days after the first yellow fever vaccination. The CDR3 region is CATMGGGHSNEQFF. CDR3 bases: TGTGCCACCATGGGAGGGGGCCACAGCAATGAGCAGTTCTTC.